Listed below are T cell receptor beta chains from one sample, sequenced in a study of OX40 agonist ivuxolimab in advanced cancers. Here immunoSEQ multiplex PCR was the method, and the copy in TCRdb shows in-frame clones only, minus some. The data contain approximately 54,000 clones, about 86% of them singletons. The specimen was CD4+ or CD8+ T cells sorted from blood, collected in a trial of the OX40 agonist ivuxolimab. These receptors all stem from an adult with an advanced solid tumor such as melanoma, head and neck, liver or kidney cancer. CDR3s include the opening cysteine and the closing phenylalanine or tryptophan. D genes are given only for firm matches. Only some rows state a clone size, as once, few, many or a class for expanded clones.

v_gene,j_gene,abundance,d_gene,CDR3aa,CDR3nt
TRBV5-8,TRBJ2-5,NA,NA,CASSLNGVQETQYF,TGTGCCAGCAGCTTGAACGGGGTCCAAGAGACCCAGTACTTC
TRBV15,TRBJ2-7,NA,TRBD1,CATTRDSDSYEQYF,TGTGCCACCACCCGGGACAGTGACTCCTACGAGCAGTACTTC
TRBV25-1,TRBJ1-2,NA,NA,CASRQEIYGYTF,TGTGCCAGCAGACAGGAAATCTATGGCTACACCTTC
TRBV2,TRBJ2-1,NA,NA,CASSSTGYDEQFF,TGTGCCAGCAGTTCCACAGGGTATGATGAGCAGTTCTTC
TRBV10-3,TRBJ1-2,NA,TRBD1,CAISEFPTGTGYTF,TGTGCCATCAGTGAGTTCCCGACAGGGACCGGCTACACCTTC
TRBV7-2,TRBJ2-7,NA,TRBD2,CASSPPSAGGPNEQYF,TGTGCCAGCAGCCCCCCCTCCGCGGGGGGGCCCAACGAGCAGTACTTC
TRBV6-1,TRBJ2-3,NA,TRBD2,CASSSPGLAVDTQYF,TGTGCCAGCAGTAGCCCGGGACTAGCGGTAGATACGCAGTATTTT
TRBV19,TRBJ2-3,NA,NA,CASSIWAGALTDTQYF,TGTGCCAGTAGTATATGGGCGGGGGCCCTTACAGATACGCAGTATTTT
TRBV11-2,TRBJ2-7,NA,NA,CASSLDRMLNEQYF,TGTGCCAGCAGCTTAGACAGGATGTTGAACGAGCAGTACTTC
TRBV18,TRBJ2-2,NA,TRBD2,CASSSQSGGGTGELFF,TGTGCCAGCTCATCACAGAGCGGGGGAGGCACCGGGGAGCTGTTTTTT
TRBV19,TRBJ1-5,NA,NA,CASSPTRGDQPQHF,TGTGCCAGTAGTCCTACCCGGGGGGATCAGCCCCAGCATTTT
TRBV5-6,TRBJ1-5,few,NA,CASSSRTGNQPQHF,TGTGCCAGCAGCTCCCGTACAGGGAACCAGCCCCAGCATTTT
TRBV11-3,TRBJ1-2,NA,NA,CASSLDEGHVYGYTF,TGTGCCAGCAGCTTAGACGAGGGCCACGTCTATGGCTACACCTTC
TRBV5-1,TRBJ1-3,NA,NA,CASSPAGFGNTIYF,TGCGCCAGCAGCCCCGCAGGGTTCGGAAACACCATATATTTT